Listed below are T cell receptor beta chains from one sample, sequenced in a study of T cells in Graves' hyperthyroidism and ophthalmopathy. TCRdb re-called the multiplex PCR reads through MiXCR, storing one row per CDR3 protein. The sample lists about 420,000 distinct CDR3 sequences; approximately 13% were seen once. Sequences were obtained from blood. The receptor source for this set is a young woman with Graves' hyperthyroidism. Each CDR3 is given with its conserved first and last residue. D genes are given only for firm matches. Clone size is not always given. Where it is, it says once, few, many or a class for expanded clones.

J gene | clone size | V gene | CDR3 length | D gene | CDR3 DNA | CDR3 protein
TRBJ2-7 | few | TRBV12-5 | 14 | . | TGTGCTAGGGATAGCGGACTTAGTTCCTACGAGCAGTACTTC | CARDSGLSSYEQYF
TRBJ2-3 | many | TRBV2 | 14 | . | TGTGCCAGCACGCCGGGGGTTTCGGCAGATACGCAGTATTTT | CASTPGVSADTQYF
TRBJ2-7 | many | TRBV28 | 13 | . | TGTGCCAGCAGCCAAAGAAACAGGGTCGAGCAGTACTTC | CASSQRNRVEQYF
TRBJ2-7 | many | TRBV30 | 12 | . | TGTGCCTGGAGTCCCAGGGTGGGCGAGCAGTACTTC | CAWSPRVGEQYF
TRBJ1-1 | many | TRBV6-1 | 13 | . | TGTGCCAGCAGTGAAATTGGGGACACTGAAGCTTTCTTT | CASSEIGDTEAFF
TRBJ2-6 | . | TRBV20-1 | 15 | . | TGCAGTGCTAGAGATCTGCCAGAAGAAGCCAACGTCCTGACTTTC | CSARDLPEEANVLTF
TRBJ2-7 | many | TRBV20-1 | 13 | . | TGCAGTGCTGGGGCGGAGGGAATCTACGAGCAGTACTTC | CSAGAEGIYEQYF
TRBJ2-7 | many | TRBV3-1 | 14 | TRBD2 | TGTGCCAGCAGCCAAGGTCTAGCGGCCTACGAGCAGTACTTC | CASSQGLAAYEQYF
TRBJ1-3 | many | TRBV30 | 10 | . | TGTGCCTGCTCTGGAAACACCATATATTTT | CACSGNTIYF
TRBJ1-6 | . | TRBV6-1 | 15 | TRBD1 | TGTGCCAGCAGTGAAATAGACAGGGGCGGTTCACCCCTCCACTTT | CASSEIDRGGSPLHF
TRBJ2-7 | few | TRBV9 | 14 | . | TGTGCCAGCAGCGTAGGGGTTAAACCCTACGAGCAGTACTTC | CASSVGVKPYEQYF
TRBJ1-2 | many | TRBV2 | 15 | TRBD1 | TGTGCCACATCCGGACAGGGGGCGCGAAACTATGGCTACACCTTC | CATSGQGARNYGYTF
TRBJ2-3 | . | TRBV3-1 | 14 | . | TGTGCCAGCAGCCGTGCGGGGAGGACAGATACGCAGTATTTT | CASSRAGRTDTQYF
TRBJ2-1 | many | TRBV2 | 16 | . | TGTGCCAGCAAAACACACGCTGGCCTCTCCTACAATGAGCAGTTCTTC | CASKTHAGLSYNEQFF
TRBJ1-6 | many | TRBV7-3 | 16 | . | TGTGCCAGCAGCCCTGGCGGAGCTTTCTATAATTCACCCCTCCACTTT | CASSPGGAFYNSPLHF
TRBJ2-7 | many | TRBV13 | 14 | . | TGTGCCAGCAGCTCCTTAGGGAGTGTCTACGAGCAGTACTTC | CASSSLGSVYEQYF
TRBJ1-4 | once | TRBV7-6 | 15 | . | TGTGCCAGCAGCTTAATGGGCAGTGGAAATGAAAAACTGTTTTTT | CASSLMGSGNEKLFF
TRBJ2-3 | many | TRBV20-1 | 15 | TRBD2 | TGCAGTGCTAGAGTCCCTAGCGGGAGCACAGATACGCAGTATTTT | CSARVPSGSTDTQYF
TRBJ2-5 | . | TRBV19 | 15 | TRBD1 | TGTGCCAGTAGTACTTCAGGGGGCGCGGGCGAGACCCAGTACTTC | CASSTSGGAGETQYF
TRBJ2-3 | . | TRBV19 | 16 | . | TGTGCCAGTAGTGTAGGACCGACTAGTATCGCAGATACGCAGTATTTT | CASSVGPTSIADTQYF
TRBJ1-2 | many | TRBV7-8 | 15 | . | TGTGCCAGCAGCTTAGAACGGGGTCCTAACTATGGCTACACCTTC | CASSLERGPNYGYTF
TRBJ2-3 | . | TRBV28 | 16 | TRBD2 | TGTGCCAGCAGTTCCTATAGCGGGAGGGCGACAGATACGCAGTATTTT | CASSSYSGRATDTQYF
TRBJ2-5 | few | TRBV27 | 16 | TRBD2 | TGTGCCAGCAGTCCAAGACTAGCGGGAAAGGAAGAGACCCAGTACTTC | CASSPRLAGKEETQYF
TRBJ1-2 | many | TRBV5-6 | 15 | . | TGTGCCAGCAGTACCGGGACGGTAGCTAACTATGGCTACACCTTC | CASSTGTVANYGYTF
TRBJ2-1 | . | TRBV10-3 | 13 | TRBD1 | TGTGCCACCCAAGGACAGGGGGGGAATGAGCAGTTCTTC | CATQGQGGNEQFF
TRBJ2-1 | . | TRBV7-2 | 16 | TRBD2 | TGTGCCAGCAGCCCCGGGACTACCAGCTCCTACAATGAGCAGTTCTTC | CASSPGTTSSYNEQFF
TRBJ2-3 | . | TRBV5-1 | 15 | . | TGCGCCAGCAGAACTAGCCCGACTAGCACAGATACGCAGTATTTT | CASRTSPTSTDTQYF
TRBJ2-3 | many | TRBV20-1 | 15 | TRBD2 | TGCAGTGCTTGGACTAGCGGGGGCCCATCAGATACGCAGTATTTT | CSAWTSGGPSDTQYF
TRBJ1-5 | many | TRBV27 | 15 | . | TGTGCCAGCAGTTTCTTGGCTTATAGCAATCAGCCCCAGCATTTT | CASSFLAYSNQPQHF
TRBJ2-7 | many | TRBV6-1 | 14 | . | TGTGCCAGCAGCTTCACCAGGATTAGTAACGAGCAGTACTTC | CASSFTRISNEQYF
TRBJ2-2 | many | TRBV28 | 14 | TRBD1 | TGTGCCAGCAGCCGGGACAGGGATGCCGGGGAGCTGTTTTTT | CASSRDRDAGELFF
TRBJ2-2 | few | TRBV11-2 | 16 | . | TGTGCCAGCTCCCCCTTGGACGGGAAAAACACCGGGGAGCTGTTTTTT | CASSPLDGKNTGELFF
TRBJ2-1 | . | TRBV9 | 15 | . | TGTGCCAGCAGCGTGGGGACTTTCACCTACAATGAGCAGTTCTTC | CASSVGTFTYNEQFF